These 20 T cell receptor beta chains came from one sample sequenced in a study of T cell changes during pregnancy in multiple sclerosis. Repertoires were generated with immunoSEQ multiplex PCR, while TCRdb's copy carries only in-frame clones and drops some. This repertoire shows about 75,000 clones, around 89% found once; its top ten account for roughly 0.9%. The sequencing used peripheral blood, collected in the first trimester of pregnancy. The source of these receptors is a female donor in good health, enrolled as a control in a pregnancy study.

The chain links TRBV25-1 to TRBJ1-1; 9 bases map to TRBD1. Germline V gene data show CDR1 as MGHDK and CDR2 as SYGVNS. After removal of 6 bases from V and 4 bases from J, the junction contained 6 bases not matched to a gene. CDR3 length: 14 amino acids. CDR3 loop: CASSGTGWITEAFF. Written as DNA, the CDR3 is TGTGCCAGCAGCGGGACAGGGTGGATCACTGAAGCTTTCTTT. The entire variable domain, with the rest obtained from reference TRBV25-1 and TRBJ1-1, is as follows: EADIYQTPRYLVIGTGKKITLECSQTMGHDKMYWYQQDPGMELHLIHYSYGVNSTEKGDLSSESTVSRIRTEHFPLTLESARPSHTSQYLCASSGTGWITEAFFGQGTRLTVV.

V is TRBV28 and J is TRBJ2-7; 9 nucleotides agree with TRBD1. The trim removed 6 bases at V and 4 bases at J, leaving 10 bases unmatched. The CDR3 sequence is 15 residues long. CDR1 is MDHEN and CDR2 is SYDVKM in the germline V gene. The CDR3 nucleotides read TGTGCCAGCAGCACTCCGGGACAGGGTATTTACGAGCAGTACTTC. Residues: CASSTPGQGIYEQYF.

CDR3 DNA: TGCGCCAGCAGCTCGGAAGGGACAGGGCGATCTAACTATGGCTACACCTTC. It codes for CASSSEGTGRSNYGYTF. J is TRBJ1-2 and V is TRBV5-1; 9 positions match TRBD1. CDR1 is SGHRS and CDR2 is YFSETQ in the germline V gene. V gave up 3 bases and J gave up 0 bases; unmatched junction bases: 9. The length of the CDR3 is 17 residues.

This clone was observed a few times. The chain carries TRBV7-2 and TRBJ1-5; no clear D. The CDR3 length is 15 residues. Deletions cut 1 base from V and 1 base from J, with 8 bases between. CDR1 and CDR2 from the germline V gene are SGHTA and FQGNSA. DNA of the CDR3: TGTGCCAGCAGCTTAGACGCGACAAGCAATCAGCCCCAGCATTTT. Translating it yields CASSLDATSNQPQHF. The full variable domain, rest sourced from reference TRBV7-2 and TRBJ1-5, is GAGVSQSPSNKVTEKGKDVELRCDPISGHTALYWYRQSLGQGLEFLIYFQGNSAPDKSGLPSDRFSAERTGGSVSTLTIQRTQQEDSAVYLCASSLDATSNQPQHFGDGTRLSIL.

This clone has only a few counts. V and J are TRBV30 and TRBJ1-4, with 10 bases identical to TRBD1. The J segment lost 4 bases and the V segment lost 4 bases, leaving 6 bases of the junction unmatched. Germline CDR1 is GTSNPN and CDR2 is SVGIG (reference sequence). The CDR3 totals 15 residues. The CDR3 DNA reads TGTGCCTGGAAATGGGGACAGGGGATTAATGAAAAACTGTTTTTT. Protein: CAWKWGQGINEKLFF.

The V and J genes are TRBV5-1 and TRBJ2-3; D is perhaps TRBD1 (5 bases). Germline V gene sequence: CDR1 SGHRS, CDR2 YFSETQ. The V gene lost 0 bases and the J gene lost 3 bases, with 11 bases spanning the gap. CDR3 length equals 15 residues. Here the CDR3 DNA reads TGCGCCAGCAGCTTGGGTCAGGGTTCTACAGATACGCAGTATTTT. The encoded protein is CASSLGQGSTDTQYF.

This chain connects TRBV19 to TRBJ1-1; 10 nucleotides align to TRBD1. Looked up from germline, CDR1 is LNHDA and CDR2 is SQIVND (reference sequence). This CDR3 is built from 17 residues. V trimming: 8 bases; J trimming: 10 bases; junction bases outside the gene matches: 22. The CDR3 sequence is CASRPGQGPPQRRRAFF. CDR3 nucleotide sequence: TGTGCCAGTCGGCCGGGACAGGGGCCCCCCCAGCGCCGACGAGCTTTCTTT.

This chain joins TRBV29-1 and TRBJ2-5; possible D gene TRBD2, 6 bases. This CDR3 spans 13 amino acids. Looked up from germline, CDR1 is SQVTM and CDR2 is ANQGSEA. Trimming took off 8 bases at V and 2 bases at J, with 15 bases between the two ends. The CDR3 loop reads CSFRGRLQETQYF. The CDR3 DNA reads TGCAGCTTTCGGGGGAGACTTCAAGAGACCCAGTACTTC.

The chain has TRBV7-6 and TRBJ2-5, with D possibly being TRBD1 (6 bases). This CDR3 has 15 amino acids. Trimming stripped 5 bases from V and 1 base from J, with 14 bases between. The germline V gene encodes CDR1 SGHVS and CDR2 FNYEAQ. The CDR3 DNA reads as TGTGCCAGCAGCGAAATACAGGGTCCCCAAGAGACCCAGTACTTC. Amino acids: CASSEIQGPQETQYF.

This sequence joins TRBV28 and TRBJ2-7; D might be TRBD2 (6 bases). CDR3 length: 14 residues. The germline V gene encodes CDR1 MDHEN and CDR2 SYDVKM. Trimming pared 3 bases from V and 1 base from J, leaving 10 bases between. The CDR3 sequence is CASSFEGTSYEQYF. The CDR3 coding sequence is TGTGCCAGCAGTTTCGAGGGGACTTCCTACGAGCAGTACTTC.

The chain couples TRBV19 to TRBJ1-2; D gene uncertain. CDR1 LNHDA and CDR2 SQIVND come from the germline V gene (reference sequence). The V and J ends lost 7 bases and 8 bases respectively, with 23 bases between them. The CDR3 runs 15 residues. Here the CDR3 DNA reads TGTGCCAGTACCCCCTCCATCCACCAAATTAGAGGCTACACCTTC. This gives the protein CASTPSIHQIRGYTF.

The chain recombines TRBV6-6 with TRBJ1-2; the D gene is possibly TRBD1 (6 bases). The germline V gene has CDR1 MNHNY and CDR2 SVGAGI (reference sequence). This CDR3 contains 14 residues. The V end was cut by 2 bases, the J end by 8 bases, with 15 bases between. Written as DNA, the CDR3 is TGTGCCAGCAGTTACCAACCACAGGGTTACGGCTACACCTTC. It specifies CASSYQPQGYGYTF.

A single count supports this clone. This chain joins TRBV10-3 and TRBJ2-5; 10 positions match TRBD1. V lost 10 bases, J lost 3 bases, and 5 bases stayed unmatched. Germline CDR1 and CDR2: ENHRY and SYGVKD. The CDR3 consists of 13 residues. The CDR3 loop is CATTGTGEETQYF. For the CDR3, the DNA is TGTGCCACCACCGGGACAGGGGAAGAGACCCAGTACTTC.

This chain links TRBV9 with TRBJ2-1; D is unclear. The CDR3 extends over 14 amino acids. Germline CDR1 SGDLS, CDR2 YYNGEE. Trimming removed 2 bases at V and 0 bases at J, with 6 bases between. CDR3 in DNA: TGTGCCAGCAGCGTCGAGAGCTCCTACAATGAGCAGTTCTTC. This translates into CASSVESSYNEQFF. The full variable domain, with the rest looked up from reference TRBV9 and TRBJ2-1, is DSGVTQTPKHLITATGQRVTLRCSPRSGDLSVYWYQQSLDQGLQFLIQYYNGEERAKGNILERFSAQQFPDLHSELNLSSLELGDSALYFCASSVESSYNEQFFGPGTRLTVL.

The CDR3 region has the DNA TGTGCCAGCAGCTTTAAACTAGCGGGAGTTGTAGATACGCAGTATTTT. Translation: CASSFKLAGVVDTQYF. The gene calls are TRBV5-4 and TRBJ2-3; 11 nucleotides match TRBD2. V dropped 2 bases and J dropped 5; count of bases not matched to a gene: 7. Germline loops: CDR1 SGHNT, CDR2 YYREEE (reference sequence). The CDR3 is 16 amino acids.

This chain uses TRBV5-1 with TRBJ2-3; 8 bases align to TRBD1. CDR3 length: 17 residues. Germline V gives CDR1 SGHRS, CDR2 YFSETQ. Trimming cost V 1 base and J 5 bases; bases outside gene matches: 12. The CDR3 loop is CASSLRRAGGREDTQYF. The CDR3 nucleotides are TGCGCCAGCAGCTTGCGGCGGGCAGGGGGCAGGGAAGATACGCAGTATTTT.

In DNA form, the CDR3 reads TGCAGCGTCCCCGGACTAGCGGGGGACTCCTACGAGCAGTACTTC. Protein sequence: CSVPGLAGDSYEQYF. The chain joins TRBV29-1 to TRBJ2-7; 13 nucleotides align to TRBD2. CDR3 length: 15 amino acids. Germline CDR1 and CDR2: SQVTM and ANQGSEA. The V gene end was trimmed by 6 bases and the J gene end by 0 bases; junction bases not matched to a gene: 5.

The chain carries TRBV7-2 and TRBJ2-1; 10 bases align to TRBD2. From germline, CDR1 is SGHTA and CDR2 FQGNSA. The CDR3 totals 11 residues. CDR3 sequence: CATSGYNEQFF. The CDR3 DNA follows: TGTGCGACTAGCGGGTACAATGAGCAGTTCTTC.

This sequence joins TRBV5-4 and TRBJ2-5, with 10 nucleotides matching TRBD2. With 3 bases clipped from V and 3 bases from J, the junction kept 11 bases outside the gene matches. The CDR3 length is 17 residues. The V gene's germline CDR1 is SGHNT and CDR2 YYREEE (reference sequence). CDR3 sequence reads: CASSSALAGAKEETQYF. The CDR3 DNA reads as TGTGCCAGCAGCTCAGCCCTAGCGGGAGCGAAGGAAGAGACCCAGTACTTC.

This clone was seen a single time. V and J are TRBV7-2 and TRBJ2-5, with TRBD1 matching 9 bases. This CDR3 spans 14 amino acids. The V gene end was trimmed by 7 bases and the J gene end by 4 bases; junction bases not matched to a gene: 7. Per the germline V gene, CDR1 is SGHTA and CDR2 is FQGNSA. This chain's CDR3 is CASTVTGGSETQYF. CDR3 in DNA: TGTGCCAGCACTGTGACAGGGGGGTCAGAGACCCAGTACTTC.